Each of the 24 T cell receptor beta chains below was sequenced from the same sample in a study of human thymus T cells. Sequencing was performed with immunoSEQ multiplex PCR; in TCRdb, only in-frame clones are kept and a portion is missing. The table lists some 120,000 clones, 90% to 95% of them singletons. Thymic samples were excised during corrective heart operations. Sequencing was done on a sample of thymus tissue. These receptors all stem from a boy in the first two years of life with a congenital heart defect but otherwise immunologically healthy.

This chain joins TRBV29-1 and TRBJ2-7; no clear D gene. Trimming took off 6 bases at V and 1 base at J, with 13 bases between the two ends. The germline V gene has CDR1 SQVTM and CDR2 ANQGSEA. CDR3 length equals 13 residues. The CDR3 sequence: CSVVTERSYEQYF. The DNA of the CDR3 is TGCAGCGTGGTTACTGAAAGGTCCTACGAGCAGTACTTC.

The rearrangement links TRBV5-1 to TRBJ2-5; 7 bases are a match to TRBD2. V gave up 8 bases and J gave up 10 bases; unmatched junction bases: 11. CDR3 length equals 12 residues. The germline gives CDR1 SGHRS, CDR2 YFSETQ. The CDR3 spells CASSLGAGDQYF. The CDR3 nucleotides are TGCGCCAGTTCGTTAGGGGCGGGAGACCAGTACTTC.

The J gene is TRBJ2-5, the V gene TRBV5-5; 8 bases line up with TRBD2. Trimming at V came to 2 bases and at J to 5 bases, leaving 8 bases not matched to a gene. CDR1 and CDR2 (germline): SGHKS, YYEKEE (reference sequence). The CDR3 covers 15 residues. CDR3 DNA sequence: TGTGCCAGCAGCTTAGCCAGCGGGGGAATTGAGACCCAGTACTTC. Encoded protein: CASSLASGGIETQYF.

The chain couples TRBV5-1 to TRBJ2-7, with D unclear. Germline V gene lookup returns CDR1 SGHRS and CDR2 YFSETQ. The germline V and J ends were trimmed by 0 bases and 6 bases, with 10 bases remaining between them. This CDR3 is built from 13 residues. CDR3 DNA sequence: TGCGCCAGCAGCTTGGCCGTCCATACCGAGCAGTACTTC. Its translation: CASSLAVHTEQYF.

This chain connects TRBV4-3 to TRBJ2-2; the D gene could be TRBD1 or TRBD2 (6 bases each). V was trimmed by 2 bases and J by 1 base, leaving 11 bases between them. The CDR3 covers 16 residues. Germline lookup yields CDR1 LGHNA and CDR2 YSLEER. The CDR3 DNA sequence: TGCGCCAGCAGCCAACCGAGGGGGGAGAACACCGGGGAGCTGTTTTTT. Protein sequence: CASSQPRGENTGELFF.

The J gene is TRBJ1-6, the V gene TRBV28; 10 bases map to TRBD1. The junction had 18 bases not matched to a gene; V was cut back by 5 bases and J by 5 bases. CDR1 is MDHEN and CDR2 is SYDVKM in the germline V gene. The CDR3 runs 20 residues. The CDR3 here is CASSETGTGELVGNNSPLHF. CDR3 DNA: TGTGCCAGCAGTGAAACCGGGACAGGGGAGTTGGTTGGAAATAATTCACCCCTCCACTTT.

The V gene is TRBV6-5, the J gene TRBJ2-2; possibly TRBD2 for D (5 bases). V dropped 4 bases and J dropped 1 base, with 10 bases sitting between them. Germline V gene data show CDR1 as MNHEY and CDR2 as SVGAGI. This CDR3 contains 15 residues. The CDR3: CASSSRGQNTGELFF. The DNA for the CDR3 is TGTGCCAGCAGTTCACGGGGTCAGAACACCGGGGAGCTGTTTTTT.

In this sample, this clone turned up once. V and J are TRBV29-1 and TRBJ2-1, with TRBD1 as a possible D gene (6 bases). The CDR3 loop spans 16 amino acids. Germline CDR1 reads SQVTM; CDR2 reads ANQGSEA. Trimming left V 7 bases short and J 4 bases short, with 23 bases between. The CDR3 loop reads CSAPGAIGTTYNEQFF. The CDR3 nucleotides are TGCAGCGCCCCTGGGGCAATCGGGACAACATACAATGAGCAGTTCTTC.

This clone was recorded a few times. This chain connects TRBV14 to TRBJ2-6; TRBD1 matches 8 bases. Germline V gene sequence: CDR1 SGHDN, CDR2 FVKESK. This CDR3 contains 17 residues. After removal of 6 bases from V and 0 bases from J, the junction contained 7 bases not matched to a gene. CDR3 coding DNA: TGTGCCAGCAGGCCGACAGGGGATTACTCTGGGGCCAACGTCCTGACTTTC. The encoded protein is CASRPTGDYSGANVLTF.

J is TRBJ1-1 and V is TRBV11-3; D may be TRBD1 (6 bases). Trimming cost V 3 bases and J 7 bases, with 15 bases left between them. Per the germline V gene, CDR1 is SGHNT and CDR2 is YENEEA. This CDR3 is built from 14 residues. In DNA form, the CDR3 reads TGTGCCAGCAGCTTGAACCTGGGGACATTTGAAGCTTTCTTT. Residues: CASSLNLGTFEAFF. The full variable domain, its missing parts supplied by reference TRBV11-3 and TRBJ1-1, is EAGVVQSPRYKIIEKKQPVAFWCNPISGHNTLYWYLQNLGQGPELLIRYENEEAVDDSQLPKDRFSAERLKGVDSTLKIQPAELGDSAVYLCASSLNLGTFEAFFGQGTRLTVV.

The rearrangement links TRBV6-1 to TRBJ2-7, with 7 bases fitting TRBD2. V lost 5 bases to trimming and J lost 3 bases; unmatched junction nucleotides: 4. This CDR3 spans 13 amino acids. From germline, CDR1 is MNHNS and CDR2 SASEGT. The CDR3 bases are TGTGCCAGCAGTTATACTAGCGACTACGAGCAGTACTTC. The encoded protein is CASSYTSDYEQYF.

The V and J genes are TRBV10-3 and TRBJ2-1; 10 bases map to TRBD1. CDR1 is ENHRY, CDR2 SYGVKD, per germline. The CDR3 loop spans 15 amino acids. The junction had 7 bases not matched to a gene; V was cut back by 7 bases and J by 4 bases. The CDR3 DNA reads as TGTGCCATCAATGCCCCGGGACAGGGGTACAATGAGCAGTTCTTC. Its protein product is CAINAPGQGYNEQFF.

The chain employs TRBV4-1 and TRBJ2-1; a weak D match, TRBD1 (6 bases). Germline V gene sequence: CDR1 MGHRA, CDR2 YSYEKL. V shed 6 bases and J shed 9 bases, with 15 bases lying between them. There are 13 residues in the CDR3. The CDR3 region is CASRTTGLGEQFF. The CDR3 nucleotides read TGCGCCAGCAGGACCACAGGGTTGGGTGAGCAGTTCTTC.

The rearrangement uses TRBV15 and TRBJ2-4; 13 bases are shared with TRBD2. This CDR3 is built from 14 residues. Germline CDR1 and CDR2: LNHNV and YYDKDF (reference sequence). V shed 3 bases, J shed 15 bases, and the junction held 8 bases outside the gene matches. The chain's CDR3 is CATSRELAGGRWYF. The CDR3 bases are TGTGCCACCAGCAGGGAACTAGCGGGGGGGCGCTGGTACTTC.

This chain connects TRBV7-9 to TRBJ1-1, with D unresolved. This CDR3 has 13 residues. V shed 4 bases and J shed 8 bases, with 14 bases lying between them. The V gene's germline CDR1 is SEHNR and CDR2 FQNEAQ (reference sequence). The CDR3 loop reads CASSSPRGSEAFF. The CDR3 region has the DNA TGTGCCAGCAGCTCCCCCCGGGGATCGGAAGCTTTCTTT.

V and J are TRBV5-6 and TRBJ2-1, with TRBD2 matching 7 bases. With 4 bases clipped from V and 5 bases from J, the junction kept 9 bases outside the gene matches. Per the germline V gene, CDR1 is SGHDT and CDR2 is YYEEEE. This CDR3 comprises 15 residues. CDR3 nucleotides: TGTGCCAGCAGCCCGGCTAGCGGAACTGACAATGAGCAGTTCTTC. Translating it yields CASSPASGTDNEQFF.

The V and J genes are TRBV7-9 and TRBJ2-5; 8 nucleotides line up with TRBD1. The CDR3 extends over 17 amino acids. Germline V CDR1 and CDR2: SEHNR, FQNEAQ (reference sequence). V dropped 0 bases and J dropped 1; count of bases not matched to a gene: 7. CDR3 DNA sequence: TGTGCCAGCAGCTTAGCGGGGGGACAGGCTCGCCAAGAGACCCAGTACTTC. As protein: CASSLAGGQARQETQYF.

The V gene is TRBV9, the J gene TRBJ2-4; TRBD2 is a possible D gene (7 bases). Germline-derived CDR1 and CDR2 are SGDLS and YYNGEE. CDR3 length: 15 amino acids. V dropped 4 bases and J dropped 3 bases, with 14 bases sitting between them. The CDR3 bases are TGTGCCAGCAGCCCAGGGGAGGGACTCAAAAACATTCAGTACTTC. Its translation: CASSPGEGLKNIQYF.

The J gene is TRBJ2-5, the V gene TRBV11-2, with TRBD1 matching 7 bases. The CDR3 covers 15 residues. Unmatched junction bases numbered 8, after V lost 5 bases and J lost 2 bases. The germline gives CDR1 SGHAT, CDR2 FQNNGV. In DNA, the CDR3 is TGTGCCAGCAGCCCGAGGGACAGTGGGCAAGAGACCCAGTACTTC. It codes for CASSPRDSGQETQYF.

The chain has TRBV29-1 and TRBJ2-1; D call uncertain. From germline, CDR1 is SQVTM and CDR2 ANQGSEA. The length of the CDR3 is 11 residues. The DNA for the CDR3 is TGCAGGGTAACCGCCTACAATGAGCAGTTCTTC. It specifies CRVTAYNEQFF.

This chain joins TRBV27 and TRBJ1-6; D is ambiguous. This CDR3 is built from 13 residues. Per the germline V gene, CDR1 is MNHEY and CDR2 is SMNVEV (reference sequence). Trimming cost V 2 bases and J 8 bases, with 7 bases left between them. CDR3 nucleotides: TGTGCCAGCAGTTTAGTCGGGGATTCACCCCTCCACTTT. Protein: CASSLVGDSPLHF.

The chain carries TRBV6-6 and TRBJ2-1; 8 bases agree with TRBD2. Germline CDR1 reads MNHNY; CDR2 reads SVGAGI (reference sequence). The ends lost 2 bases at V and 6 bases at J; junction bases unmatched: 9. The CDR3 is 16 amino acids. This CDR3 reads CASSYILAGGANEQFF. In nucleotides, the CDR3 is TGTGCCAGCAGTTACATTCTGGCCGGGGGGGCCAATGAGCAGTTCTTC.

This chain connects TRBV30 to TRBJ1-3; D gene unclear. The CDR3 is 14 residues long. V was shortened by 4 bases and J by 5 bases, with 15 bases between the two germline ends. Per germline, CDR1 GTSNPN and CDR2 SVGIG (reference sequence). CDR3 bases: TGTGCCTGGAAACTAAGCTTCTCGCGAAACACCATATATTTT. Protein: CAWKLSFSRNTIYF.

The gene calls are TRBV5-1 and TRBJ2-1; 13 bases match TRBD2. Germline CDR1 is SGHRS and CDR2 is YFSETQ. The CDR3 has 15 residues. V gave up 7 bases and J gave up 4 bases; unmatched junction bases: 5. CDR3: CASEGTSGVYNEQFF. The DNA for the CDR3 is TGCGCCAGCGAGGGGACTAGCGGGGTTTACAATGAGCAGTTCTTC.